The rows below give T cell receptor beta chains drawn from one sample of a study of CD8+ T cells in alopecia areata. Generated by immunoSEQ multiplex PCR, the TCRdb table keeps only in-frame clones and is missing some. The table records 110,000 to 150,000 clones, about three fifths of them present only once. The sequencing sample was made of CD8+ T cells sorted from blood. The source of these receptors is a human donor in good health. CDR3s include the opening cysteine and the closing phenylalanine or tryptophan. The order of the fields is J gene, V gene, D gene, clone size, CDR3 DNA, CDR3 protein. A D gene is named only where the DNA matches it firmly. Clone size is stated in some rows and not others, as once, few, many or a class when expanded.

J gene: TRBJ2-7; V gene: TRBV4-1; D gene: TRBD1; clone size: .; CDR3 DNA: TGCGCCAGCAGCCAAGATCTTTACAGGGGGACCTCCTACGAGCAGTACTTC; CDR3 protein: CASSQDLYRGTSYEQYF
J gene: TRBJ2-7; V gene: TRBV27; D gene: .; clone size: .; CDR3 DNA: TGTGCCAGCAGTGACGGACTAACATACGAGCAGTACTTC; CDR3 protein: CASSDGLTYEQYF
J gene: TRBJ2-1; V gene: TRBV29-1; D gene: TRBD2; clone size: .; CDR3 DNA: TGCAGCGTTGGTCTAGCGGGAGGGTACAATGAGCAGTTCTTC; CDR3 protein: CSVGLAGGYNEQFF
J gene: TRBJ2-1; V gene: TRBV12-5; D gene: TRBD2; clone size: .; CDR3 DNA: TGTGCTAGTGGTATAAGACTAGCGGGAAGCGATGAGCAGTTCTTC; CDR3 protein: CASGIRLAGSDEQFF
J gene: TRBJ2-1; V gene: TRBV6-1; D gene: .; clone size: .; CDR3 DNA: TGTGCCAGCAGTGAAAGTCTCTCGGGGTTCCGATACAATGAGCAGTTCTTC; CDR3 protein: CASSESLSGFRYNEQFF
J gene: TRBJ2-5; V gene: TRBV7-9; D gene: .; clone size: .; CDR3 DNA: TGTGCCAGCAGCGAAGTGCGGCAGCAAGAGACCCAGTACTTC; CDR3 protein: CASSEVRQQETQYF
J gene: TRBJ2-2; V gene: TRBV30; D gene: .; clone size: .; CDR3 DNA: TGTGCCTGGAGTGTAGCTAGACCCGGGGAGCTGTTTTTT; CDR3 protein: CAWSVARPGELFF
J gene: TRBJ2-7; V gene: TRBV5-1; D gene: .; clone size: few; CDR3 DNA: TGCGCCAGCAGCTTAACGGGAGACCAGTACGAGCAGTACTTC; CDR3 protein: CASSLTGDQYEQYF
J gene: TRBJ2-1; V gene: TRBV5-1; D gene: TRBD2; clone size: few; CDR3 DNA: TGCGCCAGCAGCTTGCGCAGGGGCCCCAGCGGGAGGCTGAATGAGCAGTTCTTC; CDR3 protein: CASSLRRGPSGRLNEQFF
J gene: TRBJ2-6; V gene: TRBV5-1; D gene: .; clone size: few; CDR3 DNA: TGCGCCAGCAGTGGAGGGTCTGGGGCCAACGTCCTGACTTTC; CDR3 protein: CASSGGSGANVLTF
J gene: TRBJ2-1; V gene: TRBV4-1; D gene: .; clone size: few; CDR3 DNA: TGCGCCAGCAGCCAAGATAGGGCCTCCCCCTACAATGAGCAGTTCTTC; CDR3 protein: CASSQDRASPYNEQFF
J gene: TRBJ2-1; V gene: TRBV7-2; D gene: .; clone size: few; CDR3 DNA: TGTGCCAGCAGCTCCGGACTAACCAACGTTGAGCAGTTCTTC; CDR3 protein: CASSSGLTNVEQFF
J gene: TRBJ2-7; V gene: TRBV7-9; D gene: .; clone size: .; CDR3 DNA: TGTGCCAGCAGCTTAGCGACGGGCGAGCAGTACTTC; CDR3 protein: CASSLATGEQYF
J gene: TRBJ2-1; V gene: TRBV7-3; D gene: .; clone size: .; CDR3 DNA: TGTGCCAGCGGGCAGGGAGAGAGTAGGCTCGGTGAGCAGTTCTTC; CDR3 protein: CASGQGESRLGEQFF
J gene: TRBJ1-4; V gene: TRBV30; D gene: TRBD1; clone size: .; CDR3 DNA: TGTGCCTGGAGTAACAGGGGCGCAACTAATGAAAAACTGTTTTTT; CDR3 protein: CAWSNRGATNEKLFF
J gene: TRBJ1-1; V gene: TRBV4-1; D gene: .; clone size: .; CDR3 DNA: TGCGCCAGCAGCCAAGATCAGATGGGTAAAACTGAAGCTTTCTTT; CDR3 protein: CASSQDQMGKTEAFF
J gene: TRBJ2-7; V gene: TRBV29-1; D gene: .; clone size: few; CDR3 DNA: TGCAGCGTTGGGGACCTAAGCTCCTACGAGCAGTACTTC; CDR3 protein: CSVGDLSSYEQYF
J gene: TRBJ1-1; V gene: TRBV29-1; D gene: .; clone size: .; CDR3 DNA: TGCAGCGTTGGTAAGGGGCGAGGCACTGAAGCTTTCTTT; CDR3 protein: CSVGKGRGTEAFF
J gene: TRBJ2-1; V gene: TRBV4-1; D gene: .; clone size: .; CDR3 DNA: TGCGCCAGCAGCCAAGATAGAGGGGTCAATGAGCAGTTCTTC; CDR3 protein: CASSQDRGVNEQFF
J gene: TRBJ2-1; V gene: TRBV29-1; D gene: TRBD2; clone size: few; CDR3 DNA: TGCAGCGGGGATGGACTAGCGGGCTACAATGAGCAGTTCTTC; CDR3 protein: CSGDGLAGYNEQFF
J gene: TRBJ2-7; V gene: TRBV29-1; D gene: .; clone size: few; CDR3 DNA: TGCAGCGTTCCGGGTAGGGACCACGAGCAGTACTTC; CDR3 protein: CSVPGRDHEQYF
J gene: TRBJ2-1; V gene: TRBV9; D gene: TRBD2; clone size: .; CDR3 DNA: TGTGCCAGCAGCGTCCGGACTAGCGGGAGCTCCTACAATGAGCAGTTCTTC; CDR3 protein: CASSVRTSGSSYNEQFF
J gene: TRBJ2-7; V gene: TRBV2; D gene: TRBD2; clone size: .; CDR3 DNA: TGTGCCAGCAGACGGACTAGCGGGAGCAACGAGCAGTACTTC; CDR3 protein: CASRRTSGSNEQYF
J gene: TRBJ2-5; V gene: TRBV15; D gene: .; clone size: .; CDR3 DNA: TGTGCCACCAGCAGAGATGATGTTGGGGAGACCCAGTACTTC; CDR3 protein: CATSRDDVGETQYF
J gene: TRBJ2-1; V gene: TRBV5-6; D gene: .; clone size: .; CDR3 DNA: TGTGCCAGCAGCTTGGGGACTACGACTCGGGGGCAGTTCTTC; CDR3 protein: CASSLGTTTRGQFF
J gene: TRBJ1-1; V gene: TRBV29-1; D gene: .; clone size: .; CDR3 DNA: TGCAGCGTCGATACAGGGAACACTGAAGCTTTCTTT; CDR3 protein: CSVDTGNTEAFF
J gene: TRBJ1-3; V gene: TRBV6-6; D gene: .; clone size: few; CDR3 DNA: TGTGCCAGCCTGGACGGCGGCTCTGGAAACACCATATATTTT; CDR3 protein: CASLDGGSGNTIYF
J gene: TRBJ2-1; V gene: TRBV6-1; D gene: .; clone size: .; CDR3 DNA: TGTGCCAGCAGTGCCACGGGAGTCCGCTCCTACAATGAGCAGTTCTTC; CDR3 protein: CASSATGVRSYNEQFF
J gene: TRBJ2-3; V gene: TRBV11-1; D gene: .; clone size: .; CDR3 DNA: TGTGCCAGCAGCTTCACCCGGACAAGCACAGATACGCAGTATTTT; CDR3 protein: CASSFTRTSTDTQYF
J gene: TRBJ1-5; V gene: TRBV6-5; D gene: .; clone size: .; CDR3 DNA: TGTGCCAGCACCACCCCGAAGCCCCAGCATTTT; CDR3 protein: CASTTPKPQHF
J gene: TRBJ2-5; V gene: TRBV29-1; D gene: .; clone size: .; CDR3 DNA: TGCAGCGTTGAAGGCGGGCTCCAAGAGACCCAGTACTTC; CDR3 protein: CSVEGGLQETQYF
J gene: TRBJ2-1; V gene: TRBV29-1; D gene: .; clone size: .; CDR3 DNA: TGCAGCGTTGAGGGGACTGGTGAATACAATGAGCAGTTCTTC; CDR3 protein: CSVEGTGEYNEQFF
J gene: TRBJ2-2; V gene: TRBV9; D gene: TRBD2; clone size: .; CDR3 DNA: TGTGCCAGCAGCGCCCAACTAGCGGGAGGATCCGGGGAGCTGTTTTTT; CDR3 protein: CASSAQLAGGSGELFF
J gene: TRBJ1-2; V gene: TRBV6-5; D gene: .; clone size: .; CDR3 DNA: TGTGCCAGCAGTTACCCGGGGATGCTTCCGAATGGCTACACCTTC; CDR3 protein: CASSYPGMLPNGYTF
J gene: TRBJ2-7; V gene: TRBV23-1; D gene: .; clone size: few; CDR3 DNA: TGCGCCAGCAGTTGGTATACCTACGAGCAGTACTTC; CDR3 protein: CASSWYTYEQYF
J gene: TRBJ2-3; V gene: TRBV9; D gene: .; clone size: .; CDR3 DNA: TGTGCCAGCAGCGTAGTGTCGGCAGATACGCAGTATTTT; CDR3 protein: CASSVVSADTQYF
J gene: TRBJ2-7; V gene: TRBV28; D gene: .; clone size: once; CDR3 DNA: TGTGCCAGCAGTTTCGGAACGGGCACGAGCTACGAGCAGTACTTC; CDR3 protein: CASSFGTGTSYEQYF
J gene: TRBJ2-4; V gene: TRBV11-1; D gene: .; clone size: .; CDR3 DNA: TGTGCCAGCAGCCTTACGGGAGAATCAACGTACTTC; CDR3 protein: CASSLTGESTYF
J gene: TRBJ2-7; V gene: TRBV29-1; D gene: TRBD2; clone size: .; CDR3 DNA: TGCAGCGGAAGGACTAGCGGGTACGAGCAGTACTTC; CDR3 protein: CSGRTSGYEQYF
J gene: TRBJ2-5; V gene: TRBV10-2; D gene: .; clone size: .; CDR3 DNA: TGCGCCAGCAGTGAGAAGCCAGGGGCAGAGACCCAGTACTTC; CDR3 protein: CASSEKPGAETQYF
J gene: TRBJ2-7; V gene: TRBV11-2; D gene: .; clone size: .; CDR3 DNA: TGTGCCAGCAGCTTAGATCTTTGGGGGCCCATCTACGAGCAGTACTTC; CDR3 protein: CASSLDLWGPIYEQYF
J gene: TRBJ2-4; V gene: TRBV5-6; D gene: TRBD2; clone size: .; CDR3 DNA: TGTGCCAGCAGACCCGGACTAGCGGGGACAAAAAACATTCAGTACTTC; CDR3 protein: CASRPGLAGTKNIQYF
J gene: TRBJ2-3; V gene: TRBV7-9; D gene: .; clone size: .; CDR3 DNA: TGTGCCAGCAACTTAGGGACAGATACGCAGTATTTT; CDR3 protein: CASNLGTDTQYF